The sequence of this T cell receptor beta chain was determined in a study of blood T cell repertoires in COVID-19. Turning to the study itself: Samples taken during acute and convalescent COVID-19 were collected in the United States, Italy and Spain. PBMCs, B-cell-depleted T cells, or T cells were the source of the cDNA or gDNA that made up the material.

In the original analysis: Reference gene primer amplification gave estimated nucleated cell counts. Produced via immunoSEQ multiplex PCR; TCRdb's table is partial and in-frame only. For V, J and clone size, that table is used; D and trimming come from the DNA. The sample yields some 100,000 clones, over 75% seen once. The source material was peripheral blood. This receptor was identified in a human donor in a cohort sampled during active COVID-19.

Here the CDR3 DNA reads TGTGCCACCAGTGGTAGCGGTGTCGGCGGGGAGCTGTTTTTT. Its protein is CATSGSGVGGELFF. The gene calls are TRBV24-1 and TRBJ2-2, with D perhaps matching TRBD2 (6 bases). Looked up from germline, CDR1 is KGHDR and CDR2 is SFDVKD. Trimming pared 5 bases from V and 7 bases from J, leaving 13 bases between. This CDR3 is built from 14 residues.